The 4 T cell receptor beta chains reported below all come from one sample, sequenced in a study of radiation and T cells in renal cell carcinoma. Measured with immunoSEQ multiplex PCR; TCRdb has only the in-frame clones, and not every one. This table has fewer than 200,000 clones, about 88% appearing once. Time point reported: blood 4 weeks post-SBRT, at nephrectomy. Treatment defined: 15 Gy SBRT to primary tumor, nephrectomy 4 weeks later. The sequenced sample was blood, obtained from a patient whose treatment included radiotherapy and nephrectomy. These receptors originate from a woman between 45 and 65 years old with renal cell carcinoma.

V and J are TRBV5-4 and TRBJ1-2, with 8 bases aligning to TRBD1. This CDR3 is built from 14 residues. Germline loops: CDR1 SGHNT, CDR2 YYREEE (reference sequence). The J segment lost 2 bases and the V segment lost 3 bases, leaving 3 bases of the junction unmatched. The CDR3 loop reads CASSWGQDNYGYTF. The CDR3 coding sequence is TGTGCCAGCAGCTGGGGACAGGACAACTATGGCTACACCTTC.

This chain links TRBV6-5 with TRBJ2-3; D gene uncertain. Trimming removed 4 bases at V and 6 bases at J, with 11 bases between. The CDR3 covers 13 residues. Per germline, CDR1 MNHEY and CDR2 SVGAGI. The CDR3 sequence: CASSSLPWDTQYF. CDR3 DNA sequence: TGTGCCAGCAGTTCCCTTCCATGGGATACGCAGTATTTT.

The chain employs TRBV5-4 and TRBJ1-1; TRBD1 matches at 8 bases. The CDR3 has 15 amino acids. The ends lost 2 bases at V and 4 bases at J; junction bases unmatched: 7. Per the germline V gene, CDR1 is SGHNT and CDR2 is YYREEE (reference sequence). The DNA for the CDR3 is TGTGCCAGCAGCTTACCGACAGGGGATAGCACTGAAGCTTTCTTT. Its translation: CASSLPTGDSTEAFF.

The genes are TRBV2 and TRBJ2-3, with TRBD2 matching 8 bases. Unmatched junction bases numbered 6, after V lost 6 bases and J lost 4 bases. Germline loops: CDR1 SNHLY, CDR2 FYNNEI. CDR3 length: 14 residues. The chain's CDR3 is CASRKASGPDTQYF. As DNA, the CDR3 is TGTGCCAGCAGAAAGGCTAGCGGGCCAGATACGCAGTATTTT.